Presented here are 9 T cell receptor beta chains from one specimen sequenced in a study of identical twins. TCRdb fed the 5' RACE reads into MiXCR, producing one record per CDR3 protein. In the table there are about 700,000 distinct CDR3 sequences, 5.5% to 6.5% of which are singletons. Sequencing was performed on naive T cells sorted from blood. These receptors all come from a man aged 18 to 30 in good health.

This clonotype was seen repeatedly, ten times or more. This rearrangement joins TRBV9 to TRBJ2-1; 8 nucleotides align to TRBD2. Trimming at V came to 0 bases and at J to 3 bases, leaving 5 bases not matched to a gene. Germline V gene data show CDR1 as SGDLS and CDR2 as YYNGEE. The CDR3 has 16 amino acids. The chain's CDR3 is CASSVVTGGHYNEQFF. CDR3 DNA: TGTGCCAGCAGCGTAGTGACGGGAGGGCACTACAATGAGCAGTTCTTC. Filled out from reference TRBV9 and TRBJ2-1, the complete variable domain reads DSGVTQTPKHLITATGQRVTLRCSPRSGDLSVYWYQQSLDQGLQFLIQYYNGEERAKGNILERFSAQQFPDLHSELNLSSLELGDSALYFCASSVVTGGHYNEQFFGPGTRLTVL.

In its sample, this clonotype was seen a few times. This chain connects TRBV7-9 to TRBJ2-2; TRBD1 matches at 7 bases. V was clipped by 2 bases and J by 6 bases; unmatched bases: 9. CDR1 SEHNR and CDR2 FQNEAQ come from the germline V gene (reference sequence). This CDR3 comprises 16 residues. The CDR3 loop reads CASSLSGTAYPGELFF. Written as DNA, the CDR3 is TGTGCCAGCAGCTTAAGTGGGACAGCCTATCCCGGGGAGCTGTTTTTT.

This clonotype has a count of ten or more. The rearrangement uses TRBV20-1 and TRBJ2-5; 15 bases fit TRBD2. Germline lookup yields CDR1 DFQATT and CDR2 SNEGSKA (reference sequence). V shed 2 bases and J 6 bases; nucleotides not matched to a gene: 4. This CDR3 contains 15 residues. CDR3 nucleotide sequence: TGCAGTGCTAGATCCGGGACTAGCGGGAGGAAGACCCAGTACTTC. Amino acids: CSARSGTSGRKTQYF.

This rearrangement joins TRBV25-1 to TRBJ2-2; 10 positions match TRBD1. Germline CDR1 reads MGHDK; CDR2 reads SYGVNS. V gave up 10 bases and J gave up 7 bases; unmatched junction bases: 6. The CDR3 runs to 13 residues. The DNA of the CDR3 is TGTGCCACCGTAGACAGGGGGCGCGGGGAGCTGTTTTTT. It yields the protein CATVDRGRGELFF. The full variable domain, in which reference TRBV25-1 and TRBJ2-2 provide the parts outside the CDR3, is EADIYQTPRYLVIGTGKKITLECSQTMGHDKMYWYQQDPGMELHLIHYSYGVNSTEKGDLSSESTVSRIRTEHFPLTLESARPSHTSQYLCATVDRGRGELFFGEGSRLTVL.

This clonotype was seen a handful of times. The chain links TRBV5-1 to TRBJ2-3; TRBD1 matches 8 bases. CDR3 size: 15 residues. The J segment lost 4 bases and the V segment lost 2 bases, leaving 6 bases of the junction unmatched. CDR1 is SGHRS and CDR2 is YFSETQ in the germline V gene. DNA of the CDR3: TGCGCCAGCAGCTTTGGGACAGGTTCGTCAGATACGCAGTATTTT. This translates into CASSFGTGSSDTQYF.

This clonotype occurred a few times. The chain couples TRBV6-5 to TRBJ2-1; D is possibly TRBD1 (6 bases). The V end was cut by 0 bases, the J end by 1 base, with 16 bases between. This CDR3 is 18 amino acids long. The germline V gene has CDR1 MNHEY and CDR2 SVGAGI. CDR3 sequence (DNA): TGTGCCAGCAGTTACTCGGGGGCTAGTACTCGATCCTACAATGAGCAGTTCTTC. It codes for CASSYSGASTRSYNEQFF.

This clonotype showed up many times. The chain uses TRBV20-1 and TRBJ1-2; D gene ambiguous. The CDR3 spans 16 residues. The V gene lost 0 bases and the J gene lost 0 bases, with 14 bases spanning the gap. CDR1 is DFQATT, CDR2 SNEGSKA, per germline (reference sequence). The CDR3 DNA follows: TGCAGTGCTAGAGATCATCAGGCGCCAGCTAACTATGGCTACACCTTC. It encodes CSARDHQAPANYGYTF.

This clonotype was counted at least ten times. V and J are TRBV20-1 and TRBJ2-5; 12 bases line up with TRBD2. Germline-derived CDR1 and CDR2 are DFQATT and SNEGSKA (reference sequence). Trimming cost V 1 base and J 5 bases; bases outside gene matches: 2. There are 14 residues in the CDR3. The CDR3 sequence: CSARGTSGEETQYF. In DNA, the CDR3 is TGCAGTGCTAGAGGGACTAGCGGGGAGGAGACCCAGTACTTC.

The chain links TRBV20-1 to TRBJ1-5; D is possibly TRBD1 (5 bases). The CDR3 has 13 amino acids. CDR1 and CDR2 (germline): DFQATT, SNEGSKA (reference sequence). Trimming took 8 bases from V and 4 from J, leaving 15 bases between them. The CDR3 protein is CSTRTGGNQPQHF. In DNA form, the CDR3 reads TGCAGTACCAGAACCGGGGGGAATCAGCCCCAGCATTTT.